This TCR beta chain was obtained from a study of shared clonotypes between healthy human individuals. Study-wide points: There were few donors, and this limited the genetic and exposure-history diversity represented.

Every subset's genomic DNA went evenly onto several immunoSEQ plates. When replicate PCRs were run on unsorted PBMC, they used approximately 290 ng DNA, about 27,000 T cell genomes. Unsorted PBMC DNA was sequenced on ten immunoSEQ deep assay plates. The protocol was immunoSEQ multiplex PCR, while the TCRdb copy is restricted to in-frame clones and leaves out a portion. The table includes around 510,000 clones, around three quarters detected once. A word on this clone: Its antigen is as yet unknown.

The origin of this receptor is a woman aged 40-49 years in good health. Some clones in this sample may be carry-over from other donors' samples. The sequencing sample was made of PBMCs.

The CDR3 DNA sequence: TGTGCCTGGAGTGAAAAGTCCACGGGGACCGGGGAGCTGTTTTTT. Protein: CAWSEKSTGTGELFF. This sequence joins TRBV30 and TRBJ2-2; tentative D call: TRBD2 (5 bases). Germline CDR1 and CDR2: GTSNPN and SVGIG (reference sequence). The CDR3 contains 15 residues. V lost 1 base to trimming and J lost 5 bases, with 14 bases between them. Full variable domain (outside the CDR3, taken from reference TRBV30 and TRBJ2-2): SQTIHQWPATLVQPVGSPLSLECTVEGTSNPNLYWYRQAAGRGLQLLFYSVGIGQISSEVPQNLSASRPQDRQFILSSKKLLLSDSGFYLCAWSEKSTGTGELFFGEGSRLTVL.